This entry lists 3 T cell receptor beta chains sequenced from one sample in a study of T cell repertoires in cytomegalovirus infection (dated by TCRdb to the late 2010s). TCRdb lists the instrument as Illumina HiSeq 1500. TCRdb took the public reads, trimmed them with fastp at Q25, ran MiXCR for clone calling and kept in-frame beta chains. Identical CDR3 protein sequences are pooled into one entry, listed with their most common genes and DNA. This sample holds 500,000 or so distinct CDR3 sequences; 15% to 20% were observed only once. Jointly, the top ten make up roughly 25% of the sample. Input material: CD8+ T cells from PBMCs. These receptors all stem from a human donor in good health (CMV status not recorded). Some clones in this sample may be carry-over from other donors' samples.

This clonotype was seen more than once but under ten times. J is TRBJ1-2 and V is TRBV12-3 or TRBV12-4; D is uncertain. The CDR3 length is 13 residues. Trimming pared 2 bases from V and 6 bases from J, leaving 10 bases between. Written as DNA, the CDR3 is TGTGCCAGCAGTTTACAGATTTGGAATGGCTACACCTTC. Its protein is CASSLQIWNGYTF.

This clonotype has at least ten counts. The V call is TRBV28, the J call TRBJ2-7; no clear D gene. Trimming stripped 5 bases from V and 1 base from J, with 12 bases between. The CDR3 is 14 residues long. Per the germline V gene, CDR1 is MDHEN and CDR2 is SYDVKM. In DNA, the CDR3 is TGTGCCAGCAGTCTATTGGCACGGTCCTACGAGCAGTACTTC. Protein product: CASSLLARSYEQYF.

In this sample, this clonotype turned up many times. V gene TRBV9 combines with J gene TRBJ2-1; D remains ambiguous. The V gene lost 0 bases and the J gene lost 5 bases, with 3 bases spanning the gap. Germline lookup yields CDR1 SGDLS and CDR2 YYNGEE. The CDR3 has 12 residues. As DNA, the CDR3 is TGTGCCAGCAGCGTAGGGCACAATGAGCAGTTCTTC. Protein: CASSVGHNEQFF.